This TCR beta chain emerged from a study of vaccination effects on CD4 cells after COVID-19. TCRdb's table, derived via immunoSEQ multiplex PCR, lists solely in-frame clones and lacks some. This sample has 25,000 or so clones, with roughly 73% found just once. Expansion with viral peptide pools was applied to antigen-specific CD4+ T cells by the ViraFEST assay prior to sequencing. Subsequent to roughly 9 days of culture, CD4+ T cells were isolated. Previously uninfected by SARS-CoV-2, the vaccine recipients also showed negative nucleocapsid antibodies. A density of fewer than 2.5 million PBMC per well was used; these cells were cultured with about 9.1 IU/ml IL-2 and around 9.6 ug/ml peptides. Half of the medium was exchanged for IL-2 medium on both days 3 and 7. Findings and caveats of the study: Only a few convalescent patients and no early post-infection timepoints featured in the study.

As for this clone: Its specificity is unknown.

The sequences come from CD4+ T cells from PBMCs cultured with HCoV-NL63 spike peptides, collected before COVID-19 vaccination. The clonotype originates from a human donor who received a COVID-19 vaccine.

The CDR3 is CASGLAGRADTQYF. The CDR3 nucleotides read TGTGCCAGCGGGTTAGCGGGGAGGGCAGATACGCAGTATTTT. The chain has TRBV5-4 and TRBJ2-3; 8 bases fit TRBD2. This CDR3 region has 14 residues. V dropped 7 bases and J dropped 4; count of bases not matched to a gene: 8. In germline, CDR1 is SGHNT, CDR2 YYREEE (reference sequence).